This T cell receptor beta chain comes out of a study of T-cell memory formation after mild COVID-19. The overall study: TCR clusters were mostly donor specific. Whole-study results and caveats: Clones shrinking from day 15 to 85 showed even CD4/CD8 mixes; later expanders tilted CD4+. Pre-infection memory contained some responding clones, which suggested that cross-reactive memory had joined.

This clonotype was detected many times. Its matching antigen is unknown. Looked up from germline, CDR1 is SNHLY and CDR2 is FYNNEI. Trimming pared 8 bases from V and 2 bases from J, leaving 20 bases between. This CDR3 is 16 amino acids long. Using its own MiXCR run on the 5' RACE reads, TCRdb lists one record per CDR3 protein. This sample has about 420,000 distinct CDR3 sequences, with more than 20% found just once. The TCR comes from an adult woman who had mild COVID-19 (a few samples of this study predate the infection). Cell type and time point are not known. The chain joins TRBV2 to TRBJ2-3; D is perhaps TRBD2 (6 bases). Specimen: PBMCs or a T cell subset sorted from them (not recorded which). CDR3 DNA: TGTGCCAGCTCACCCAGGAGGGTCTTATCCACAGATACGCAGTATTTT. This codes for CASSPRRVLSTDTQYF.